The 29 T cell receptor beta chains presented below share a single source sample, sequenced in a study of blood T cell repertoires in COVID-19 (TCRdb year 2020). The library was generated by the immunoSEQ multiplex PCR assay. This is the immuneACCESS table as TCRdb keeps it, with only in-frame sequences that have V and J called. A part of the clones is gone; compared with another copy, unresolved V genes explain less than half, and the rest is unexplained. Present in this sample are fewer than 200,000 clones, more than 75% of which were seen just once. The ten largest account for around 7.8% of the sample. Sequenced sample: peripheral blood. Receptor source: a woman between 55 and 75 years old with COVID-19, enrolled during active disease.

This chain uses TRBV5-1 with TRBJ1-2, with D unclear. Trimming stripped 0 bases from V and 5 bases from J, with 5 bases between. The CDR3 is 12 amino acids. The germline CDR1 and CDR2 sequences are SGHRS and YFSETQ. CDR3 in DNA: TGCGCCAGCAGCTTGGACATGTATGGCTACACCTTC. Translating it yields CASSLDMYGYTF. The complete variable domain, with remaining parts taken from reference TRBV5-1 and TRBJ1-2, reads KAGVTQTPRYLIKTRGQQVTLSCSPISGHRSVSWYQQTPGQGLQFLFEYFSETQRNKGNFPGRFSGRQFSNSRSEMNVSTLELGDSALYLCASSLDMYGYTFGSGTRLTVV.

The chain recombines TRBV28 with TRBJ1-3; D gene unclear. This CDR3 is built from 12 residues. Trimming removed 11 bases from V and 0 bases from J, with 8 bases in between. Germline V gene lookup returns CDR1 MDHEN and CDR2 SYDVKM. The CDR3 is CAAEGSGNTIYF. CDR3 sequence (DNA): TGTGCCGCAGAGGGCTCTGGAAACACCATATATTTT.

The rearrangement joins TRBV5-1 to TRBJ2-1; 13 bases map to TRBD2. J gave up 10 bases and V 5 bases, and 9 bases lay outside the gene matches. Germline V CDR1 and CDR2: SGHRS, YFSETQ. This CDR3 has 15 residues. CDR3 residues: CASRDTGTSGIEQFF. CDR3 nucleotides: TGCGCCAGCAGGGACACCGGGACTAGCGGGATCGAGCAGTTCTTC. The variable domain in full, with the rest retrieved from reference TRBV5-1 and TRBJ2-1, is KAGVTQTPRYLIKTRGQQVTLSCSPISGHRSVSWYQQTPGQGLQFLFEYFSETQRNKGNFPGRFSGRQFSNSRSEMNVSTLELGDSALYLCASRDTGTSGIEQFFGPGTRLTVL.

This chain connects TRBV5-5 to TRBJ1-2; 9 bases map to TRBD1. Unmatched junction bases numbered 5, after V lost 0 bases and J lost 5 bases. The CDR3 consists of 15 residues. CDR1 is SGHKS and CDR2 is YYEKEE in the germline V gene (reference sequence). The CDR3 DNA reads TGTGCCAGCAGCTTGGCCGGGACAGGGAAATATGGCTACACCTTC. Translation: CASSLAGTGKYGYTF.

The chain employs TRBV6-4 and TRBJ1-1, with D unresolved. The CDR3 covers 13 residues. With 1 base removed from V and 6 bases from J, the gap between germline ends came to 9 bases. CDR1 is MRHNA and CDR2 is SNTAGT in the germline V gene. CDR3 in amino acids: CASSDYEGSEAFF. The CDR3 nucleotides are TGTGCCAGCAGTGACTATGAGGGCTCTGAAGCTTTCTTT.

The J gene is TRBJ1-6, the V gene TRBV27; a weak D match, TRBD1 (6 bases). Trimming took off 6 bases at V and 10 bases at J, with 19 bases between the two ends. In germline, CDR1 is MNHEY, CDR2 SMNVEV (reference sequence). The CDR3 runs 15 residues. CDR3 region: CASRAGGGRTSPLHF. CDR3 DNA sequence: TGTGCCAGCAGGGCTGGGGGCGGGCGAACGTCACCCCTCCACTTT.

This clone was observed a handful of times. This chain links TRBV28 with TRBJ1-1, with D perhaps TRBD1 (5 bases). The V gene lost 6 bases and the J gene lost 0 bases, with 14 bases spanning the gap. This CDR3 is built from 15 residues. The germline CDR1 and CDR2 sequences are MDHEN and SYDVKM. The CDR3, as DNA: TGTGCCAGCAGCCACCCGGGACTGATGAACACTGAAGCTTTCTTT. This gives the protein CASSHPGLMNTEAFF.

The chain recombines TRBV5-5 with TRBJ2-3; D is undetermined. In germline, CDR1 is SGHKS, CDR2 YYEKEE (reference sequence). V lost 1 base and J 0 bases, leaving 6 bases between the germline ends. The CDR3 has 14 amino acids. CDR3 residues: CASSLKHSTDTQYF. Here the CDR3 DNA reads TGTGCCAGCAGCTTGAAGCACAGCACAGATACGCAGTATTTT.

The V gene is TRBV5-6, the J gene TRBJ1-6; D may be TRBD1 (5 bases). V gave up 4 bases and J gave up 8 bases, with 13 bases separating them. The CDR3 has 14 residues. From germline, CDR1 is SGHDT and CDR2 YYEEEE. The CDR3 bases are TGTGCCAGCAGCCAAGGGGCAGGGCATTCACCCCTCCACTTT. It encodes CASSQGAGHSPLHF.

The chain uses TRBV6-5 and TRBJ2-3, with TRBD1 matching 10 bases. The CDR3 sequence is 15 residues long. The V gene's germline CDR1 is MNHEY and CDR2 SVGAGI. Trimming cost V 6 bases and J 1 base; bases outside gene matches: 4. As DNA, the CDR3 is TGTGCCAGCAGGCGACAGGGGGCCGGCACAGATACGCAGTATTTT. The encoded protein is CASRRQGAGTDTQYF.

The count of this clone is one. The V and J genes are TRBV6-6 and TRBJ2-7; weak D call: TRBD2 (6 bases). The CDR3 is made up of 15 amino acids. V was pared by 0 bases and J by 0 bases, with 9 bases between. Germline V CDR1 and CDR2: MNHNY, SVGAGI (reference sequence). As DNA, the CDR3 is TGTGCCAGCAGTTACTCGAGGCGGGGCTCCTACGAGCAGTACTTC. This codes for CASSYSRRGSYEQYF.

This chain connects TRBV5-4 to TRBJ1-2, with a tentative D call TRBD1 (6 bases). The CDR3 spans 15 residues. V was clipped by 4 bases and J by 1 base, with 14 bases between them. Germline V gene sequence: CDR1 SGHNT, CDR2 YYREEE (reference sequence). This CDR3 is CASSPAGGLNYGYTF. In nucleotides, the CDR3 is TGTGCCAGCAGCCCGGCGGGGGGGCTTAACTATGGCTACACCTTC.

The rearrangement uses TRBV5-4 and TRBJ2-1, with TRBD2 matching 13 bases. Trimming at V came to 5 bases and at J to 7 bases, leaving 9 bases not matched to a gene. This CDR3 contains 16 residues. Germline CDR1 SGHNT, CDR2 YYREEE (reference sequence). The CDR3 bases are TGTGCCAGCAGTCCTGGACTAGCGGGAGTACGGAATGAGCAGTTCTTC. Its protein product is CASSPGLAGVRNEQFF.

This chain links TRBV7-8 with TRBJ1-1; a possible D gene is TRBD1 (5 bases). The germline V and J ends were trimmed by 8 bases and 4 bases, with 14 bases remaining between them. Germline V gene sequence: CDR1 SGHVS, CDR2 FQNEAQ. The CDR3 length is 13 residues. The CDR3 nucleotides are TGTGCCAGCGGGGTTGGGGGGGGCACTGAAGCTTTCTTT. Translating it yields CASGVGGGTEAFF. Filled out from reference TRBV7-8 and TRBJ1-1, the complete variable domain reads GAGVSQSPRYKVAKRGQDVALRCDPISGHVSLFWYQQALGQGPEFLTYFQNEAQLDKSGLPSDRFFAERPEGSVSTLKIQRTQQEDSAVYLCASGVGGGTEAFFGQGTRLTVV.

This rearrangement joins TRBV5-5 to TRBJ1-5; D not resolved. The CDR3 has 13 residues. CDR1 is SGHKS and CDR2 is YYEKEE in the germline V gene (reference sequence). Trimming shortened V by 2 bases and J by 4 bases, and 7 bases separated the two germline ends. This chain's CDR3 is CASSLSGNQPQHF. The CDR3 coding sequence is TGTGCCAGCAGCTTAAGCGGGAATCAGCCCCAGCATTTT.

This clone occurred a few times. The chain links TRBV9 to TRBJ2-2; D remains ambiguous. Germline-derived CDR1 and CDR2 are SGDLS and YYNGEE. This CDR3 spans 13 amino acids. Trimming took off 4 bases at V and 5 bases at J, with 9 bases between the two ends. The CDR3 spells CASSPPRTGELFF. The CDR3 coding sequence is TGTGCCAGCAGCCCCCCCAGGACCGGGGAGCTGTTTTTT. Full variable domain (outside the CDR3, taken from reference TRBV9 and TRBJ2-2): DSGVTQTPKHLITATGQRVTLRCSPRSGDLSVYWYQQSLDQGLQFLIQYYNGEERAKGNILERFSAQQFPDLHSELNLSSLELGDSALYFCASSPPRTGELFFGEGSRLTVL.

This clone was observed a single time. This chain connects TRBV5-5 to TRBJ2-1; 10 bases fit TRBD1. The CDR3 length is 16 residues. In germline, CDR1 is SGHKS, CDR2 YYEKEE (reference sequence). V was pared by 0 bases and J by 8 bases, with 8 bases of the junction left unmatched. This CDR3 is CASSLGGTGVRDEQFF. The CDR3 DNA follows: TGTGCCAGCAGCTTGGGTGGGACAGGGGTCCGCGATGAGCAGTTCTTC.

V gene TRBV6-5 combines with J gene TRBJ2-7, with 8 positions matching TRBD2. The germline V gene has CDR1 MNHEY and CDR2 SVGAGI. This CDR3 comprises 13 residues. With V trimmed by 8 bases and J by 4 bases, 7 bases remained unmatched. The CDR3 spells CASSRGGMYEQYV. The CDR3 region has the DNA TGTGCCAGCTCTCGGGGGGGAATGTACGAGCAGTACGTC.

The V gene is TRBV6-5, the J gene TRBJ2-4, with a weak D call TRBD1 (6 bases). There are 12 residues in the CDR3. Germline CDR1 is MNHEY and CDR2 is SVGAGI. The V gene lost 10 bases and the J gene lost 8 bases, with 15 bases spanning the gap. The CDR3 loop is CATGTREDIQYF. The CDR3 DNA sequence: TGTGCCACCGGGACAAGAGAGGACATTCAGTACTTC.

This clone was detected only once. Written as DNA, the CDR3 is TGTGCCACCAGCATCAATTCCGGGGGAACCAATGAGCAGTTCTTC. It translates to CATSINSGGTNEQFF. The V gene is TRBV15, the J gene TRBJ2-1; D might be TRBD2 (6 bases). Trimming cost V 4 bases and J 6 bases, with 16 bases left between them. The length of the CDR3 is 15 residues. Germline lookup yields CDR1 LNHNV and CDR2 YYDKDF (reference sequence).

The chain couples TRBV29-1 to TRBJ2-7, with no clear D. Germline V CDR1 and CDR2: SQVTM, ANQGSEA. This CDR3 comprises 12 residues. Trimming cost V 0 bases and J 3 bases, with 6 bases left between them. The CDR3 spells CSVEDTYYEQYF. DNA of the CDR3: TGCAGCGTTGAAGACACATACTACGAGCAGTACTTC.

This clone turned up a few times. This rearrangement joins TRBV6-5 to TRBJ1-2; TRBD1 is a possible D gene (6 bases). Germline V lookup: CDR1 MNHEY, CDR2 SVGAGI. V lost 6 bases to trimming and J lost 4 bases, with 12 bases between them. There are 13 residues in the CDR3. CDR3 sequence: CASSRTVSYGYTF. In nucleotides, the CDR3 is TGTGCCAGCAGCAGGACAGTTAGCTATGGCTACACCTTC.

The chain uses TRBV21-1 and TRBJ1-4. TRBV21-1 counts as a pseudogene. The CDR3 is 15 residues long. This CDR3 reads CASSKNGVSNEKLFF. The CDR3, as DNA: TGTGCCAGCAGCAAAAACGGTGTTTCTAATGAAAAACTGTTTTTT.

The chain carries TRBV6-1 and TRBJ2-5; D is uncertain. The germline gives CDR1 MNHNS, CDR2 SASEGT. The CDR3 contains 14 residues. Trimming pared 1 base from V and 1 base from J, leaving 7 bases between. The CDR3 nucleotides read TGTGCCAGCAGTGAAGTGAACAGCCAAGAGACCCAGTACTTC. Amino acids: CASSEVNSQETQYF.

This rearrangement joins TRBV6-5 to TRBJ2-5; tentatively, D is TRBD2 (6 bases). The V and J ends lost 2 bases and 4 bases respectively, with 11 bases between them. Germline V CDR1 and CDR2: MNHEY, SVGAGI. The CDR3 is made up of 14 amino acids. The CDR3 loop reads CASSYGGTGETQYF. CDR3 in DNA: TGTGCCAGCAGTTACGGGGGGACCGGAGAGACCCAGTACTTC.

The J gene is TRBJ2-1, the V gene TRBV3-1 (or the pseudogene TRBV3-2); the match to TRBD2 covers 7 bases. This CDR3 comprises 14 residues. V gave up 1 base and J gave up 12 bases; unmatched junction bases: 9. Germline lookup yields CDR1 LGHDT and CDR2 YNNKEL (reference sequence). For the CDR3, the DNA is TGTGCCAGCAGCCAAGGTGGGCTAGCGGAGCGGCAGTTCTTC. It encodes CASSQGGLAERQFF.

The V gene is TRBV6-6, the J gene TRBJ1-6; a weak D match, TRBD1 (6 bases). There are 17 residues in the CDR3. The V gene lost 6 bases and the J gene lost 14 bases, with 29 bases spanning the gap. The germline V gene has CDR1 MNHNY and CDR2 SVGAGI (reference sequence). The CDR3 reads CASRRTGYRDNFLALHF. CDR3 sequence (DNA): TGTGCCAGCAGACGAACGGGCTACCGGGACAATTTTTTGGCCCTCCACTTT.

The chain employs TRBV11-3 and TRBJ1-3, with TRBD1 identical over 10 bases. The CDR3 has 16 amino acids. V shed 3 bases, J shed 0 bases, and the junction held 2 bases outside the gene matches. Germline values: CDR1 SGHNT, CDR2 YENEEA. Here the CDR3 DNA reads TGTGCCAGCAGCTTGGACAGGGGGTTCTCTGGAAACACCATATATTTT. Its translation: CASSLDRGFSGNTIYF.

The V call is TRBV19, the J call TRBJ2-7, with a tentative D call TRBD1 (6 bases). Per the germline V gene, CDR1 is LNHDA and CDR2 is SQIVND (reference sequence). This CDR3 has 13 amino acids. V lost 5 bases to trimming and J lost 3 bases, with 11 bases between them. The CDR3 sequence is CASSYRVGYEQYF. Written as DNA, the CDR3 is TGTGCCAGTAGTTACAGGGTCGGCTACGAGCAGTACTTC.